The entry below describes one TCR beta chain. It lacks a known antigen. It has no much larger one-base neighbor in the sample; base qualities were not kept. The sample originates from a study of blood T cell repertoires in COVID-19 (dated by TCRdb to 2020 to 2021). In the study overall: The collaborator samples originated in the United States, Italy and Spain and spanned the acute and convalescent phases of COVID-19. The material from the prospective study consisted of cDNA or gDNA derived from T cells, B-cell-depleted T cells, or PBMCs. Where available, HLA class I and class II types were taken from metadata supplied by the sample provider and were not determined by assay-based typing. Samples came from the ongoing ImmuneRACE study (first 160 participants) plus 1,254 subjects from 6 global collaborators. The repertoires were released in a freely available public database intended as a resource for research on the immune response to SARS-CoV-2. A de-identified subject ID, COVID-19 status, age in years and sex were almost always included in the sample metadata. Subjects who had been exposed to COVID-19, were actively infected with it, or had recovered from it provided the deeply sampled blood TCRbeta repertoires that made up the dataset.

From its cysteine to its phenylalanine, the CDR3 spans 14 amino acids. Only CDR3 DNA is held: 42 bases, read in frame from base 1. Study-wide conclusions, independent of this receptor: How much clinical and demographic metadata was included differed by source and by participant, and the metadata was provided uncurated.

TCRbeta CDR3 regions were amplified from genomic DNA by means of the immunoSEQ Assay, a bias-controlled multiplex PCR. Processing in the source paper ran as follows. The number of nucleated cells in each sample was estimated by amplification of reference gene primers within the assay. To quantify the absolute abundance of each unique TCRbeta CDR3 rearrangement, sequence reads were collapsed and filtered. For each sample, productive Simpson clonality was calculated as the square root of Simpson's diversity index over productive rearrangements. TCRdb took this table from immuneACCESS and kept in-frame rearrangements with V and J called. Such tables lack part of the clones; where checked against another copy, unresolved V genes explain under half of the gap, and the rest is unexplained. V and J calls and clone size follow that table, whereas D and trimming were derived from the DNA. For this sample the table gives some 130,000 clones, of which 84% were detected only once. Of the sample, 5% to 7% is held by the ten largest clones.

Participants in the prospective study were enrolled through a virtual design, were aged 18 to 89 years, and lived in about 25 United States geographic areas. In the prospective study, cohorts were assigned on the basis of participant-reported clinical history obtained from a screening survey and a study questionnaire. Each participant in the prospective study had whole blood, serum and a nasopharyngeal or oropharyngeal swab collected by mobile phlebotomists. Participants in the prospective study had the option to provide additional blood draws and questionnaires over a 2-month period. Before DNA extraction, blood samples from the prospective study were shipped at room temperature or frozen.

Material for sequencing was PBMCs or T cells enriched from blood (not recorded which). The V and J segments used are TRBV21-1 and TRBJ2-7; the D call TRBD1 from the table was never checked on the DNA. TRBV21-1 is marked as a pseudogene. The clonotype originates from a man aged 40-49 years with acute COVID-19. The DNA sequence is as follows: TGTGCCAGCAGCAATCGCAGGAAGTCCTACGAGCAGTACTTC. Translated, it gives CASSNRRKSYEQYF.